The entry that follows covers one T cell receptor beta chain sequence. The CDR3 runs 16 residues. The ends lost 0 bases at V and 4 bases at J; junction bases unmatched: 3. Germline V CDR1 and CDR2: LGHNA, YNFKEQ. This specimen comes from a study of cytomegalovirus exposure and HLA in healthy donors. PCR amplification relied on 60 Vbeta primers (plus 13 Jbeta primers). In the original processing: A later analysis tallied tens of millions of unique TCR beta chains, around 12 million of them shared. The data were produced by immunoSEQ multiplex PCR, yet TCRdb's version contains in-frame clones alone and is incomplete. D and trimming were read from the DNA, whereas the V and J calls and clone size are those reported in that table. The sample lists some 170,000 clones; around 77% were seen once.

Sequenced material: PBMCs. The source of this sequence is a young man in good health and CMV-seropositive. V gene TRBV4-2 combines with J gene TRBJ1-4, with 9 positions matching TRBD1. CDR3 loop: CASSQDPTGGNEKLFF. CDR3 bases: TGTGCCAGCAGCCAAGATCCGACAGGGGGTAATGAAAAACTGTTTTTT.